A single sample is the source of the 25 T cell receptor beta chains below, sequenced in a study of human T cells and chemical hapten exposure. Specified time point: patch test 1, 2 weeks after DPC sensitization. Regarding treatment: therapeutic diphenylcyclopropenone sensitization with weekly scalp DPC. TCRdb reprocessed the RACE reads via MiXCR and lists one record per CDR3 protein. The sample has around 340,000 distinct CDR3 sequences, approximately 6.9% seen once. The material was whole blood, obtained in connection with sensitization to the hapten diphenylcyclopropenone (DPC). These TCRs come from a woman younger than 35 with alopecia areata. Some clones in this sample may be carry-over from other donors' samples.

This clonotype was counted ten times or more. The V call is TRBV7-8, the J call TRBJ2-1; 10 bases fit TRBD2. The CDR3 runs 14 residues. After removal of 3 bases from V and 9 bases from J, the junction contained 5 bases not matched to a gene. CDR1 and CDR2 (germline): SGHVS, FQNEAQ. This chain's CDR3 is CASSFLAGAGEQFF. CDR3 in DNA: TGTGCCAGCAGCTTTCTAGCGGGGGCGGGTGAGCAGTTCTTC.

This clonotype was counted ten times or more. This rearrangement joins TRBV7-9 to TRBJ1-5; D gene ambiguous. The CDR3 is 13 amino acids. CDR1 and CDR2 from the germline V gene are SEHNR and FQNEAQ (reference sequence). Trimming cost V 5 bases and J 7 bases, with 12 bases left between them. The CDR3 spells CASSPPPGQPQHF. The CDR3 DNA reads TGTGCCAGCAGCCCACCCCCCGGGCAGCCCCAGCATTTT.

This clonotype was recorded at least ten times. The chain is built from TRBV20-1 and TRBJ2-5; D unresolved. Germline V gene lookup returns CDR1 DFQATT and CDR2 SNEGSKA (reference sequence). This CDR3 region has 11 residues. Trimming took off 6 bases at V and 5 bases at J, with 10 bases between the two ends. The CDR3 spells CSAIRTETQYF. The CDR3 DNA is TGCAGTGCCATCAGAACGGAGACCCAGTACTTC.

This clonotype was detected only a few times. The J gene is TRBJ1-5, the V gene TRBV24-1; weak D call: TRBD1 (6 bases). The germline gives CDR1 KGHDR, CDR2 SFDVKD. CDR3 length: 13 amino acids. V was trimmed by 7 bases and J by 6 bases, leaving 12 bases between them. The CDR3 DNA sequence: TGTGCCACCAGAGGGGGGACGGGTCAGCCCCAGCATTTT. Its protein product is CATRGGTGQPQHF.

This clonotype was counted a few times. CDR3 protein: CASSPLTGQGATEAFF. The DNA of the CDR3 is TGTGCCAGCAGTCCCCTCACCGGACAGGGGGCCACTGAAGCTTTCTTT. The V gene is TRBV28, the J gene TRBJ1-1; TRBD1 matches 11 bases. Per the germline V gene, CDR1 is MDHEN and CDR2 is SYDVKM. CDR3 length: 16 residues. V was pared by 5 bases and J by 4 bases, with 9 bases of the junction left unmatched.

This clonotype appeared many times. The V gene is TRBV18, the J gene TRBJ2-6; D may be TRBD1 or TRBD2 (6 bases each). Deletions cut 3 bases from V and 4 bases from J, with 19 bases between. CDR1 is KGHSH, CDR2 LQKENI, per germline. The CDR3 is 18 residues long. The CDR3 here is CASSPVEQGGRGANVLTF. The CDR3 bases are TGTGCCAGCTCACCGGTAGAACAGGGAGGACGAGGGGCCAACGTCCTGACTTTC.

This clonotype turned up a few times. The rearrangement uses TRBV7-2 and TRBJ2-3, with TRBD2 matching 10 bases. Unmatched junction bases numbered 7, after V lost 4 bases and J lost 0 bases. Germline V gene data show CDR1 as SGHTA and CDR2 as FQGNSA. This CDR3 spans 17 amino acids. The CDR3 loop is CASSSIAGGASTDTQYF. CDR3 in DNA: TGTGCCAGCAGCTCCATAGCGGGGGGAGCTAGCACAGATACGCAGTATTTT.

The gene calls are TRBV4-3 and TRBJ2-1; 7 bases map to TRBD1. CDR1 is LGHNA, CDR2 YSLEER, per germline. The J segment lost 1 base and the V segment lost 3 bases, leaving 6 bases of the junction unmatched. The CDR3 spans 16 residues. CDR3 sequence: CASSHITGVSYNEQFF. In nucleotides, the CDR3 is TGCGCCAGCAGCCATATCACAGGGGTTTCCTACAATGAGCAGTTCTTC.

CDR3 DNA: TGTGCCAGCAGCTTAGACCAGGGTAGCACAGATACGCAGTATTTT. It translates to CASSLDQGSTDTQYF. The gene calls are TRBV7-8 and TRBJ2-3, with D possibly being TRBD1 (5 bases). The CDR3 is 15 amino acids. Trimming took 1 base from V and 0 from J, leaving 8 bases between them. Germline CDR1 and CDR2: SGHVS and FQNEAQ.

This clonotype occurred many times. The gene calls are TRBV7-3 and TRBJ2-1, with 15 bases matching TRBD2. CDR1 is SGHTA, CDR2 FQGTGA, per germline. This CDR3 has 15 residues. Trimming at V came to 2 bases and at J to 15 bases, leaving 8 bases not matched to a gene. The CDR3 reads CASSLSRGLAGGMFF. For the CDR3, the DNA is TGTGCCAGCAGCTTATCCCGGGGACTAGCGGGGGGAATGTTCTTC. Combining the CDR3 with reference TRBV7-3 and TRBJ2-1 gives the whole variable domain GAGVSQTPSNKVTEKGKYVELRCDPISGHTALYWYRQSLGQGPEFLIYFQGTGAADDSGLPNDRFFAVRPEGSVSTLKIQRTERGDSAVYLCASSLSRGLAGGMFFGPGTRLTVL.

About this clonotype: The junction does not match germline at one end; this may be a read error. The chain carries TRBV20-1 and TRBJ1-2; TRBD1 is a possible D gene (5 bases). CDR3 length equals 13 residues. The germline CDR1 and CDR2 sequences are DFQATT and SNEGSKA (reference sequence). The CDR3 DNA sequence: TGCAGTGCTAGTCGGGGGAGTAACCATGGCTACACCTTC. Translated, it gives CSASRGSNHGYTF.

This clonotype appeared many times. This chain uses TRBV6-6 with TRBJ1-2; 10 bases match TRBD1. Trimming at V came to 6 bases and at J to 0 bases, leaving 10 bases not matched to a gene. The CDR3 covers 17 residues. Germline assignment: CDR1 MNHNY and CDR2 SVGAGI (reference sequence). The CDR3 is CASSPGTGVSANYGYTF. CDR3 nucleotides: TGTGCCAGCAGCCCCGGGACAGGGGTGTCAGCTAACTATGGCTACACCTTC.

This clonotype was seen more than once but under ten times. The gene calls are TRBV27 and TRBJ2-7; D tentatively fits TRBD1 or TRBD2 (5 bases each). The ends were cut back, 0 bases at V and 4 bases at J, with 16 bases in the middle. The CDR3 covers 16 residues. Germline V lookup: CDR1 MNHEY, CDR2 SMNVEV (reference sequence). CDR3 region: CASSLSPGSVSYEQYF. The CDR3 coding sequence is TGTGCCAGCAGTTTATCGCCAGGGAGTGTCTCTTACGAGCAGTACTTC.

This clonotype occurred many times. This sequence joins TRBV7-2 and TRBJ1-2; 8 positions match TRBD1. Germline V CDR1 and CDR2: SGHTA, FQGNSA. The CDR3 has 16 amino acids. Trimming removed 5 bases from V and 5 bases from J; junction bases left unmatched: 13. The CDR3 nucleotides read TGTGCCAGCAGCCTTACACTGGACAGGGAAAATTATGGCTACACCTTC. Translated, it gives CASSLTLDRENYGYTF.

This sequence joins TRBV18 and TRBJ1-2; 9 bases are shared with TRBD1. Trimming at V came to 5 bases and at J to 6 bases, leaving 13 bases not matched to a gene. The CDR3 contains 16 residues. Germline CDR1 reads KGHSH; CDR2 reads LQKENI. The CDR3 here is CASSSSGTGYGDGYTF. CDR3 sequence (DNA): TGTGCCAGCTCATCATCCGGGACAGGGTATGGGGATGGCTACACCTTC. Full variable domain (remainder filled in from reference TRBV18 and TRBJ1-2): NAGVMQNPRHLVRRRGQEARLRCSPMKGHSHVYWYRQLPEEGLKFMVYLQKENIIDESGMPKERFSAEFPKEGPSILRIQQVVRGDSAAYFCASSSSGTGYGDGYTFGSGTRLTVV.

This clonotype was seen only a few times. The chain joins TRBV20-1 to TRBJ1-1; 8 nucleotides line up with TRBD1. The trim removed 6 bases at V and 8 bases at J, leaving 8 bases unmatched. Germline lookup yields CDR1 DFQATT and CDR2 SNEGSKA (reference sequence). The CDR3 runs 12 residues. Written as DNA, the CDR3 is TGCAGTGCCGACACAGGGGGAAGAGAAGCTTTCTTT. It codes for CSADTGGREAFF.

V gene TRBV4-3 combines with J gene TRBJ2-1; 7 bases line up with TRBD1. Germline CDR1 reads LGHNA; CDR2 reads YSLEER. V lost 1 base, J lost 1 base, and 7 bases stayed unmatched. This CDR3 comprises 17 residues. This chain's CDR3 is CASSQGLGGESYNEQFF. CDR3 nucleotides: TGCGCCAGCAGCCAAGGCCTAGGGGGCGAATCCTACAATGAGCAGTTCTTC.

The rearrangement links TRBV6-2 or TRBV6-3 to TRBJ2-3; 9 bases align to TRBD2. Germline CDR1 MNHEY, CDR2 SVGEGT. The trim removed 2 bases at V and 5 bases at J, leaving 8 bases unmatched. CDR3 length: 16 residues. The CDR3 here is CASSYGPAGGRDTQYF. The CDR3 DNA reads TGTGCCAGCAGTTACGGCCCAGCGGGGGGAAGAGATACGCAGTATTTT.

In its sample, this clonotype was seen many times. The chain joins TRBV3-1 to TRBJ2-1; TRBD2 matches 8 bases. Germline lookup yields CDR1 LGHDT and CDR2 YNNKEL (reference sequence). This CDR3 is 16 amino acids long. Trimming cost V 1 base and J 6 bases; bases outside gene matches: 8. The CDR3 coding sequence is TGTGCCAGCAGCCAAGCTGAGGGTAGCGGGGTCAATGAGCAGTTCTTC. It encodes CASSQAEGSGVNEQFF.

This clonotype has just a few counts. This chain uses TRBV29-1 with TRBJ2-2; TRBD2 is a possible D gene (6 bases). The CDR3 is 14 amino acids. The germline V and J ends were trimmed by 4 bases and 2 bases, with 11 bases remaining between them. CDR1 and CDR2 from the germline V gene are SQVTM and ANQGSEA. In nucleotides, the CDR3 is TGCAGCGTTGCCGGGACTTTTAACACCGGGGAGCTGTTTTTT. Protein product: CSVAGTFNTGELFF.

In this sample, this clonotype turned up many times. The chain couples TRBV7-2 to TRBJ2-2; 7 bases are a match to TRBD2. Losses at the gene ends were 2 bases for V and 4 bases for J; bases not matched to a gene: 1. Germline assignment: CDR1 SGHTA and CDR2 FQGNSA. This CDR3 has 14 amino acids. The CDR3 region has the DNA TGTGCCAGCAGCTTACGCGGGGGCACCGGGGAGCTGTTTTTT. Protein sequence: CASSLRGGTGELFF.

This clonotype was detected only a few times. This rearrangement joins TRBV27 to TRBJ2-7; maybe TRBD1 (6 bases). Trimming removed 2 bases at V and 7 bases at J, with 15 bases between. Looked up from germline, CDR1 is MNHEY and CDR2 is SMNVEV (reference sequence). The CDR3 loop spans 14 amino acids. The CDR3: CASSLAGAGGEQYF. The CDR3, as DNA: TGTGCCAGCAGTTTAGCAGGGGCCGGCGGGGAGCAGTACTTC.

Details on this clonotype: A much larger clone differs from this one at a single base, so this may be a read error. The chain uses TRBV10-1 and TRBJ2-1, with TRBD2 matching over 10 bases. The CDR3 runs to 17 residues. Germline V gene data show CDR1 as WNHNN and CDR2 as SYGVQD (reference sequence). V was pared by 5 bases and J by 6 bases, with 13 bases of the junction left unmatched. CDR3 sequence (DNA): TGCGCCAGCAGTCAACACCCAGGACTAGCGGCTTGCAATGAGCAGTTCTTC. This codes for CASSQHPGLAACNEQFF.

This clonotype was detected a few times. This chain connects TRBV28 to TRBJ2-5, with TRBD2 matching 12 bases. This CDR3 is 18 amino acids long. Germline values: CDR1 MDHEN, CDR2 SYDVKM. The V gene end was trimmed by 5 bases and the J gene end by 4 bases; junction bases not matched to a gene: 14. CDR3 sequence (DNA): TGTGCCAGCAGTGATAACGCTAGCGGGGGGGCAAAGAGAGAGACCCAGTACTTC. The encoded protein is CASSDNASGGAKRETQYF.

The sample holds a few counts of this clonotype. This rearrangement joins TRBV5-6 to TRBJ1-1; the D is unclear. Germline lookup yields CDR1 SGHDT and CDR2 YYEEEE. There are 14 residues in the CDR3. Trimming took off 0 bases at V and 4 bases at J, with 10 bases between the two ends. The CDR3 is CASSLGQRSTEAFF. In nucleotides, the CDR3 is TGTGCCAGCAGCTTGGGCCAGAGGAGCACTGAAGCTTTCTTT.